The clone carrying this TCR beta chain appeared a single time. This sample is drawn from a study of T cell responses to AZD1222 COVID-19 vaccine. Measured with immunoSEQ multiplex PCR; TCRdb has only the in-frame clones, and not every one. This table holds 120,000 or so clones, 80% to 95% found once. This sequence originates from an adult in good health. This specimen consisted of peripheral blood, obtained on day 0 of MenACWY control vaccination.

Here the CDR3 reads CASSLYDRGNYGYTF. For the CDR3, the DNA is TGTGCCAGCTCACTTTATGACAGGGGTAACTATGGCTACACCTTC. The genes are TRBV18 and TRBJ1-2, with 8 bases identical to TRBD1. The CDR3 runs to 15 residues. The ends lost 4 bases at V and 1 base at J; junction bases unmatched: 5. From germline, CDR1 is KGHSH and CDR2 LQKENI.